This TCR beta chain was sequenced during a study of T cells after yellow fever vaccination. Regarding the study as a whole: Post-booster samples contained most primary-vaccination clones (approximately 95% CD4, about 90% CD8).

Using its own MiXCR run on the 5' RACE reads, TCRdb lists one record per CDR3 protein. The table lists roughly 350,000 distinct CDR3 sequences, about 4% of them singletons. This clonotype was seen many times. Its cognate antigen is unknown. The clonotype was recovered from a young man who received the YFV17D yellow fever vaccine. Source: PBMCs, taken 5 days after the yellow fever booster vaccination.

The CDR3 nucleotides read TGCAGTGCTCCTCGCAGGGGGGGCAATGAGCAGTTCTTC. It codes for CSAPRRGGNEQFF. The gene calls are TRBV20-1 and TRBJ2-1; D tentatively reads TRBD1 or TRBD2 (7 bases each). Trimming left V 5 bases short and J 6 bases short, with 14 bases between. This CDR3 region has 13 residues. Germline V lookup: CDR1 DFQATT, CDR2 SNEGSKA (reference sequence).